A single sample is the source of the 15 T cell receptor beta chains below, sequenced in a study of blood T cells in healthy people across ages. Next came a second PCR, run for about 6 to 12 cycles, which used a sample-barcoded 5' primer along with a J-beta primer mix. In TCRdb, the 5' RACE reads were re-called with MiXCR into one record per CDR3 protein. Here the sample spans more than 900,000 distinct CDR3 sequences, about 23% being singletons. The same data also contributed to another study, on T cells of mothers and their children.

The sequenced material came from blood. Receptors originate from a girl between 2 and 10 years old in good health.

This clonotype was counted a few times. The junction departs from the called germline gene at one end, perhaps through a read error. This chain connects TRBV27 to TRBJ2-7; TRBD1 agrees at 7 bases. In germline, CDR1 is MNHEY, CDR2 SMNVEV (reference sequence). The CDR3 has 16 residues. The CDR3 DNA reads TGTGCCAGCAGTTTATATTACGGGACAGACAACTACGAGCGGTACTTC. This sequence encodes CASSLYYGTDNYERYF.

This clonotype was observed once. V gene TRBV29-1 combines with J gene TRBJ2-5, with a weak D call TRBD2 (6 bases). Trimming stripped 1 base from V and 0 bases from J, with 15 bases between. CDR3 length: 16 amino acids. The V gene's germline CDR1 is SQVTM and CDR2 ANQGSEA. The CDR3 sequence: CSVEGLEGRHQETQYF. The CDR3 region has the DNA TGCAGCGTTGAAGGGTTGGAGGGCAGACACCAAGAGACCCAGTACTTC.

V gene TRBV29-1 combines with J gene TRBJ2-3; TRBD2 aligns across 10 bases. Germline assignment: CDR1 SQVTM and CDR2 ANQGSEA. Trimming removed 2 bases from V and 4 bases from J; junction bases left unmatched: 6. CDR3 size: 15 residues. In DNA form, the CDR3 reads TGCAGCGTTGAAATTAGCGGGGGGAGTCCAGATACGCAGTATTTT. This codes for CSVEISGGSPDTQYF.

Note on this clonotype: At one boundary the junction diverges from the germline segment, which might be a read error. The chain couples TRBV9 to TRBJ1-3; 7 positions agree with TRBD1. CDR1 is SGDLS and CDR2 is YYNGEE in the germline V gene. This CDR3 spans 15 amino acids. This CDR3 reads CASSVGTGSGNAIYF. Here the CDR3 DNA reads TGTGCCAGCAGCGTAGGGACAGGCTCTGGAAACGCCATATATTTT.

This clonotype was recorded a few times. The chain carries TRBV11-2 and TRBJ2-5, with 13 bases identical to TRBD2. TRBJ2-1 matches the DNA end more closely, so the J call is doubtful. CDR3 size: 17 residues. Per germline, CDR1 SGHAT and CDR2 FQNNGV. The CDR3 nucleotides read TGTGCCAGCAGCCTATGGACTAGCGGGAGCCCAGGGGATGAGCAGTTCTTC. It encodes CASSLWTSGSPGDEQFF.

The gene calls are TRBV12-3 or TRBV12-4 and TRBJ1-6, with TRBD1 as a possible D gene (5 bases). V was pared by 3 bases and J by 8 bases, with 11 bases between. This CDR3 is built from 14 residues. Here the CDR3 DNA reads TGTGCCAGCAGTTTCGGGGGTTGGGATTCACCCCTCCACTTT. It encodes CASSFGGWDSPLHF.

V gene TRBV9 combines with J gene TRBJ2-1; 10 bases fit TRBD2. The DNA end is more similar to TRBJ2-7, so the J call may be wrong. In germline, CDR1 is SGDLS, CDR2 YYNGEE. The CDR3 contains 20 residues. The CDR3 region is CASSVVSLGASGRLRHEQYF. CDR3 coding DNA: TGTGCCAGCAGCGTAGTATCATTAGGGGCTAGCGGGAGACTTCGCCACGAGCAGTACTTC.

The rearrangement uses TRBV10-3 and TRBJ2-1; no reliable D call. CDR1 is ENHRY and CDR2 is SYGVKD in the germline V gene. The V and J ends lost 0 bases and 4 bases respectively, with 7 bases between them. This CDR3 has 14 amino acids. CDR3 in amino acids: CAISESVAYNEQFF. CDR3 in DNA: TGTGCCATCAGTGAGTCCGTAGCTTACAATGAGCAGTTCTTC.

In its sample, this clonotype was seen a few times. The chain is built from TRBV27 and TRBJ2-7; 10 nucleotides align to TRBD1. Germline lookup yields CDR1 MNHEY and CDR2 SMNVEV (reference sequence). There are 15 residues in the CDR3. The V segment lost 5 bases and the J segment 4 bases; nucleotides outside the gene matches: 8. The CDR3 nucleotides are TGTGCCAGCAGTCCCCACCGGACAGGGGGGTACGAGCAGTACTTC. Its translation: CASSPHRTGGYEQYF.

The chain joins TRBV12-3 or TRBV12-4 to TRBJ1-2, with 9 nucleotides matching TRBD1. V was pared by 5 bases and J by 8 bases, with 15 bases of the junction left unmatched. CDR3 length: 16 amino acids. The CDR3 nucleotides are TGTGCCAGCAGTCCCTCCGGGACAGGGATGTCTCGCGGCTACACCTTC. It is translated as CASSPSGTGMSRGYTF.

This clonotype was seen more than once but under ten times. CDR3 region: CSARGTSRDEQYF. CDR3 nucleotide sequence: TGCAGTGCTAGGGGGACTAGCCGGGACGAGCAGTACTTC. This chain joins TRBV20-1 and TRBJ2-7, with 9 bases lining up with TRBD2. This CDR3 spans 13 amino acids. Germline V gene lookup returns CDR1 DFQATT and CDR2 SNEGSKA (reference sequence). V lost 3 bases to trimming and J lost 5 bases; unmatched junction nucleotides: 5.

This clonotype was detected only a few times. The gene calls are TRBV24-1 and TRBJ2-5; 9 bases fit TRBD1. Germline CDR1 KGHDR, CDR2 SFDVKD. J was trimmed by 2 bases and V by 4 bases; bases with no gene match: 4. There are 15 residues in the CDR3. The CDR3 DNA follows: TGTGCCACCAGTGACCTCGGGACAGGGCAAGAGACCCAGTACTTC. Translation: CATSDLGTGQETQYF.

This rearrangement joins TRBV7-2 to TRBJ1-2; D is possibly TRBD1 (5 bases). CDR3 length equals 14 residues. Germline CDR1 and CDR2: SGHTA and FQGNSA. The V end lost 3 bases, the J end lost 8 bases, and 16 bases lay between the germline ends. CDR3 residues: CASSFQRCGDGYTF. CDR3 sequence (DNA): TGTGCCAGCAGCTTCCAGAGGTGCGGGGACGGCTACACCTTC.

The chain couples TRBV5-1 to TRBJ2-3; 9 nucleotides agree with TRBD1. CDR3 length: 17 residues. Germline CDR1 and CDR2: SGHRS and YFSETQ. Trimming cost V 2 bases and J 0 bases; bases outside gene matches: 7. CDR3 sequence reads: CASSFLRDRASTDTQYF. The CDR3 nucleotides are TGCGCCAGCAGCTTTCTTCGGGACAGGGCTAGCACAGATACGCAGTATTTT.

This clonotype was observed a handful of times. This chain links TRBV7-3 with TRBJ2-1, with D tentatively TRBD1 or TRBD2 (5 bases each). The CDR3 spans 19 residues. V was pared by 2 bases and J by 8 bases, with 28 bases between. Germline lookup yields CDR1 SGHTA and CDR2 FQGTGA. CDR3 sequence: CASSLVGGGSLGVADEQFF. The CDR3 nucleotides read TGTGCCAGCAGCTTAGTTGGTGGAGGTAGTTTAGGGGTCGCGGATGAGCAGTTCTTC.